This is a list of T cell receptor beta chains from one sample in a study of blood T cell repertoires in COVID-19. Sequencing was performed with immunoSEQ multiplex PCR; in TCRdb, only in-frame clones are kept and a portion is missing. The sample lists roughly 250,000 clones, about nine tenths seen once, with approximately 2.6% in the top ten. The sample comprised peripheral blood. The source is a person aged 18-30 years with COVID-19, enrolled during active disease. Both conserved end residues are part of each CDR3. Rows give clone size only sometimes, using once, few, many, or a class for an expanded clone.

V: TRBV2
size: NA
J: TRBJ1-5
CDR3: CASSEGTLRNQPQHF

V: TRBV19
size: NA
J: TRBJ2-1
CDR3: CASSRGGSSYNEQFF

V: TRBV6-5
size: once
J: TRBJ1-1
CDR3: CASIGSWGTEAFF

V: TRBV19
size: NA
J: TRBJ2-5
CDR3: CASSIDRGTQYF

V: TRBV28
size: NA
J: TRBJ2-2
CDR3: CASSPSPLAAGELFF

V: TRBV7-2
size: once
J: TRBJ2-5
CDR3: CASRRGLQETQYF

V: TRBV7-3
size: NA
J: TRBJ2-1
CDR3: CASSFTTGTGDNEQFF

V: TRBV5-1
size: NA
J: TRBJ2-2
CDR3: CASSSPGTSGSSKNTGELFF

V: TRBV5-6
size: NA
J: TRBJ2-1
CDR3: CASSGEGLAGYNEQFF

V: TRBV2
size: NA
J: TRBJ2-5
CDR3: CASSEDSRENQYF

V: TRBV6-5
size: NA
J: TRBJ2-4
CDR3: CAIQGVKNIQYF

V: TRBV6-2/TRBV6-3
size: once
J: TRBJ2-5
CDR3: CASSLAGRVETQYF

V: TRBV4-2
size: NA
J: TRBJ1-2
CDR3: CASSQETTYGYTF

V: TRBV7-3
size: NA
J: TRBJ1-1
CDR3: CASRNTGGTEAFF

V: TRBV5-1
size: NA
J: TRBJ2-1
CDR3: CASSLLAGKYNEQFF

V: TRBV5-8
size: NA
J: TRBJ2-3
CDR3: CASSRRTVYTDTQYF

V: TRBV24-1
size: NA
J: TRBJ1-5
CDR3: CATSERDRGAQHF

V: TRBV6-2/TRBV6-3
size: NA
J: TRBJ2-2
CDR3: CASSYGPNTGELFF

V: TRBV30
size: NA
J: TRBJ1-2
CDR3: CAWSVWVLPGQGFSNYGYTF

V: TRBV19
size: NA
J: TRBJ1-1
CDR3: CASTSDRDRVDLWTFF

V: TRBV11-2
size: once
J: TRBJ2-1
CDR3: CASSVNRGFYNEQFF

V: TRBV3-1/TRBV3-2
size: NA
J: TRBJ2-7
CDR3: CASSHLSPYEQYF

V: TRBV3-1/TRBV3-2
size: NA
J: TRBJ2-7
CDR3: CASSQDGGSPLGEQYF

V: TRBV15
size: NA
J: TRBJ2-5
CDR3: CATSRKRDRVSGETQYF

V: TRBV9
size: NA
J: TRBJ2-2
CDR3: CASSVGALNTGELFF

V: TRBV7-8
size: NA
J: TRBJ2-1
CDR3: CASSRRDRRDHNEQFF

V: TRBV28
size: few
J: TRBJ1-1
CDR3: CASSLDRLNTEAFF

V: TRBV6-6
size: NA
J: TRBJ2-7
CDR3: CASSYPGLTGSYEQYF

V: TRBV25-1
size: NA
J: TRBJ1-1
CDR3: CASIAQQNTEAFF

V: TRBV7-2
size: NA
J: TRBJ2-1
CDR3: CASSLGLARYNEQFF

V: TRBV5-1
size: NA
J: TRBJ2-7
CDR3: CASRSGQGVSYEQYF

V: TRBV7-8
size: NA
J: TRBJ2-5
CDR3: CASSPATGPQETQYF

V: TRBV7-3
size: few
J: TRBJ1-2
CDR3: CASSVDGTGGPNYGYTF

V: TRBV7-2
size: NA
J: TRBJ2-7
CDR3: CASSKGSYEQYF

V: TRBV24-1
size: NA
J: TRBJ2-5
CDR3: CATSSSGEGETQYF

V: TRBV5-5
size: NA
J: TRBJ1-1
CDR3: CASSPGTYTEAFF

V: TRBV3-1/TRBV3-2
size: NA
J: TRBJ2-5
CDR3: CASSQWGLAGPRGKKETQYF

V: TRBV2
size: NA
J: TRBJ1-1
CDR3: CASGDTENTEAFF

V: TRBV24-1
size: NA
J: TRBJ2-1
CDR3: CATVGTGAHNEQFF

V: TRBV3-1/TRBV3-2
size: NA
J: TRBJ1-6
CDR3: CASSPGEESPLHF

V: TRBV2
size: NA
J: TRBJ1-1
CDR3: CASTRDRGDTEAFF

V: TRBV11-2
size: NA
J: TRBJ2-4
CDR3: CASSPAVGGLGNKNIQYF

V: TRBV7-2
size: NA
J: TRBJ1-2
CDR3: CASSSRQGYDYGYTF

V: TRBV7-9
size: NA
J: TRBJ1-6
CDR3: CASSLVRDSDSPLHF

V: TRBV7-2
size: NA
J: TRBJ1-1
CDR3: CASSLTLGRNTEAFF

V: TRBV18
size: NA
J: TRBJ2-1
CDR3: CASSTPNGRLVGNEQFF

V: TRBV6-1
size: NA
J: TRBJ2-7
CDR3: CASSDRVQKHTQYF

V: TRBV19
size: NA
J: TRBJ1-1
CDR3: CASSIQENTEAFF

V: TRBV5-1
size: few
J: TRBJ2-1
CDR3: CASSLVAGGPTEQFF

V: TRBV28
size: few
J: TRBJ1-5
CDR3: CASKSGLSNQPQHF

V: TRBV27
size: NA
J: TRBJ1-1
CDR3: CASRTSGGPTEAFF